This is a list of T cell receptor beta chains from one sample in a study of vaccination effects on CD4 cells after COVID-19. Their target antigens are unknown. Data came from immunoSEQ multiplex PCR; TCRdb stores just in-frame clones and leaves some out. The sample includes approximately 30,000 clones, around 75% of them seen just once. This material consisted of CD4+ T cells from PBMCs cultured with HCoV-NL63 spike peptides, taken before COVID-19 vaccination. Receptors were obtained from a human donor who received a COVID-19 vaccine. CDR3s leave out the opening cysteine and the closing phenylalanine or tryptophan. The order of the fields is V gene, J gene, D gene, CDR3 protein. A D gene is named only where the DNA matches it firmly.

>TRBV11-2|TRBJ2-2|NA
ASSLFPGGPGELF
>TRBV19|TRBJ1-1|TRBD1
ASRTGVNTEAF
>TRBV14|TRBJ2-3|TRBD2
ASSHGTSGTDTQY
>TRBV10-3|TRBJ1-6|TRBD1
AIRPTGRGGYGDNSPLH
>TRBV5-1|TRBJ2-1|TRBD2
ASSPQLAGVIFNEQF
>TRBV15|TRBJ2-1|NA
ATSRDWGQANEQF
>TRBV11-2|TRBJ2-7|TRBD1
ASSLVGQGSYEQY
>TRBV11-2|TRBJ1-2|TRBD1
ASSRGTAYGYT
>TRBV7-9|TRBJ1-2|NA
ASSPAGGPNYGYT
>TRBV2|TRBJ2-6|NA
ASSQSSGANVLT
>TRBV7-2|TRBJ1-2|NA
ASSPISSYGYT
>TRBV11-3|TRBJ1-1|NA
ASSQRADTEAF
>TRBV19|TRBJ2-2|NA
ASSIDHVGELF
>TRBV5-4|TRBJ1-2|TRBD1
ASSLPGTGNGYT
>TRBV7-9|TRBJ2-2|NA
ASSLLASNTGELF
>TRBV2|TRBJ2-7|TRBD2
ASSGGRGYEQY
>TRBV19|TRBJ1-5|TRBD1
ASSPLTGGAGQPQH
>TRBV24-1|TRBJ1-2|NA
ATSDHQGYGYT
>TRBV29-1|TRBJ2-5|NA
SVGDGNQETQY
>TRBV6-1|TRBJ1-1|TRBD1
ASSEREGAPTEAF
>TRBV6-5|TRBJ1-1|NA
ASSHPKGAEAF
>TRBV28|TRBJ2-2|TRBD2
ASMGSRGDHVGELF
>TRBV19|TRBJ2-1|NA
ASTGGWDSEQF
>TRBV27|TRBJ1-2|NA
ASSFRGVNYGYT
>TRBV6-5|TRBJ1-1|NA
ASSYTRDAGEAF
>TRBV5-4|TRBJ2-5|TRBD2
ASSRTSGETQY
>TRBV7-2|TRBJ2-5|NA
ASSFIETQY
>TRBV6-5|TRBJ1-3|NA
ASSYVSGENTIY
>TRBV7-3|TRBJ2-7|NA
ASSLIGGASYEQY
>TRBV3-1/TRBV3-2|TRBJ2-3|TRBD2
ASRPGGAGATDTQY
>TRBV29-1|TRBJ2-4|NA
SVAHPSLAKNIQY
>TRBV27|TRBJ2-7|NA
ASSFSNPFYEQY
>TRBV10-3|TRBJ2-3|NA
AISEVGGGGTDTQY
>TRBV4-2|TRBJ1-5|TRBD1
ASSLTGDRYQPQH
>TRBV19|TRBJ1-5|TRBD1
ASSIGDRASVGPQH
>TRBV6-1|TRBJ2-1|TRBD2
ASSESASGRIGPYNEQF
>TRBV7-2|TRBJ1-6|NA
ASSWAKMDNSPLH
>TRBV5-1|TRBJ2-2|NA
ASSLGGSNTGELF